This T cell receptor (beta chain) was found in a study of cytomegalovirus exposure and HLA in healthy donors. The repertoire was sequenced with immunoSEQ multiplex PCR; TCRdb's copy has only in-frame clones and lacks some. The sample holds about 300,000 clones; roughly 90% are singletons and the top ten take about 0.99%. The CDR3 spans 14 residues. V dropped 5 bases and J dropped 6; count of bases not matched to a gene: 8. Germline V gene sequence: CDR1 SGHTA, CDR2 FQGNSA. Sequenced input: PBMCs. The rearrangement uses TRBV7-2 and TRBJ1-1, with 8 bases matching TRBD1. The sequence was obtained from a young woman in good health and CMV-seronegative. The CDR3: CASSVRGQGPEAFF. DNA of the CDR3: TGTGCCAGCAGCGTAAGAGGACAGGGCCCTGAAGCTTTCTTT.